A single sample is the source of the 24 T cell receptor beta chains below, sequenced in a study of OX40 agonist ivuxolimab in advanced cancers. The method was the immunoSEQ multiplex PCR assay. TCRdb took over this immuneACCESS table, retaining in-frame rearrangements with V and J assigned. Such tables are incomplete; in checked studies, under half of the missing clones stem from an unresolved V gene, and the remainder is unexplained. The sample has tens of thousands of clones on record, 65% to 90% of them singletons. The biggest ten clones account for around 0.5% of the sample. This specimen consisted of CD4+ or CD8+ T cells sorted from blood, obtained in a trial of the OX40 agonist ivuxolimab. These receptors originate from an adult with an advanced solid tumor such as melanoma, head and neck, liver or kidney cancer.

The rearrangement links TRBV29-1 to TRBJ2-5, with a weak D call TRBD2 (6 bases). This CDR3 has 15 residues. Germline assignment: CDR1 SQVTM and CDR2 ANQGSEA. With 3 bases removed from V and 1 base from J, the gap between germline ends came to 15 bases. The DNA of the CDR3 is TGCAGCGTTGACGTGGGTCTGGGGGGCCAAGAGACCCAGTACTTC. Translated, it gives CSVDVGLGGQETQYF.

The chain couples TRBV2 to TRBJ2-7, with a possible D match to TRBD1 (6 bases). Germline CDR1 SNHLY, CDR2 FYNNEI. The CDR3 has 12 residues. V was shortened by 6 bases and J by 3 bases, with 9 bases between the two germline ends. DNA of the CDR3: TGTGCCAGCAGACAGGGCGACTACGAGCAGTACTTC. Its protein is CASRQGDYEQYF.

J is TRBJ2-4 and V is TRBV7-4; D is perhaps TRBD1 (6 bases). This CDR3 is built from 13 residues. Trimming stripped 6 bases from V and 7 bases from J, with 13 bases between. Germline CDR1 is SGHVT and CDR2 is SQSDAQ. The CDR3 coding sequence is TGTGCCAGCAGAGACATGGACAGTAACATTCAGTACTTC. This gives the protein CASRDMDSNIQYF.

The chain has TRBV5-6 and TRBJ1-2, with D tentatively TRBD1 (5 bases). The CDR3 is made up of 12 amino acids. Germline assignment: CDR1 SGHDT and CDR2 YYEEEE. The V gene lost 3 bases and the J gene lost 4 bases, with 7 bases spanning the gap. CDR3 coding DNA: TGTGCCAGCAGCTCGGGACCCTATGGCTACACCTTC. This translates into CASSSGPYGYTF.

The chain carries TRBV6-1 and TRBJ1-3, with a weak D call TRBD1 (6 bases). The germline gives CDR1 MNHNS, CDR2 SASEGT. This CDR3 is 14 amino acids long. Trimming removed 4 bases at V and 0 bases at J, with 7 bases between. CDR3: CASSAGDSGNTIYF. The CDR3 DNA sequence: TGTGCCAGCAGTGCAGGGGACTCTGGAAACACCATATATTTT.

The chain combines TRBV7-2 with TRBJ2-1, with TRBD2 matching 7 bases. Per germline, CDR1 SGHTA and CDR2 FQGNSA. This CDR3 is built from 13 residues. Trimming cost V 2 bases and J 7 bases; bases outside gene matches: 2. DNA of the CDR3: TGTGCCAGCAGCTTACTGCGGGGGAATGAGCAGTTCTTC. As protein: CASSLLRGNEQFF.

The chain carries TRBV7-2 and TRBJ2-1; D uncertain. CDR3 length: 12 residues. Germline CDR1 reads SGHTA; CDR2 reads FQGNSA. V lost 5 bases to trimming and J lost 6 bases, with 8 bases between them. CDR3 protein: CASSPLRNEQFF. The CDR3 DNA is TGTGCCAGCAGCCCCCTGCGCAATGAGCAGTTCTTC.

This sequence joins TRBV30 and TRBJ1-2; 8 bases match TRBD1. Per germline, CDR1 GTSNPN and CDR2 SVGIG (reference sequence). Trimming took 3 bases from V and 5 from J; bases not matched to a gene: 11. This CDR3 comprises 15 residues. The CDR3 spells CAWRVNRGNGYGYTF. The CDR3 coding sequence is TGTGCCTGGAGAGTGAACAGGGGGAATGGTTATGGCTACACCTTC.

Here the CDR3 DNA reads TGTGCCAGCAGTACAGGGAACACTGAAGCTTTCTTT. The encoded protein is CASSTGNTEAFF. The chain joins TRBV7-9 to TRBJ1-1; weak D call: TRBD1 (5 bases). Germline lookup yields CDR1 SEHNR and CDR2 FQNEAQ (reference sequence). This CDR3 spans 12 amino acids. V lost 6 bases and J 1 base, leaving 6 bases between the germline ends.

This clone showed up just once. The genes are TRBV11-3 and TRBJ2-7; D is unresolved. This CDR3 region has 15 residues. Germline V lookup: CDR1 SGHNT, CDR2 YENEEA. Trimming cost V 1 base and J 4 bases, with 14 bases left between them. CDR3 nucleotide sequence: TGTGCCAGCAGCTTAGTCGACTCCTTGGGTTACGAGCAGTACTTC. Translated: CASSLVDSLGYEQYF.

The chain joins TRBV7-3 to TRBJ1-1, with TRBD1 matching over 9 bases. V trimming: 5 bases; J trimming: 9 bases; junction bases outside the gene matches: 7. This CDR3 is 13 amino acids long. Germline V CDR1 and CDR2: SGHTA, FQGTGA. The CDR3 sequence: CASSKDRGSQAFF. The CDR3 DNA is TGTGCCAGCAGCAAGGACAGGGGTTCGCAAGCTTTCTTT.

V is TRBV10-1 and J is TRBJ2-3, with D perhaps matching TRBD1 (5 bases). V lost 2 bases and J 4 bases, leaving 10 bases between the germline ends. This CDR3 comprises 14 residues. Germline V lookup: CDR1 WNHNN, CDR2 SYGVQD (reference sequence). The CDR3 nucleotides read TGCGCCAGCAGTGAGGACAGCCTCGCAGATACGCAGTATTTT. Translated, it gives CASSEDSLADTQYF.

The rearrangement uses TRBV2 and TRBJ2-7; D is unresolved. Germline V gives CDR1 SNHLY, CDR2 FYNNEI. V was trimmed by 3 bases and J by 4 bases, leaving 7 bases between them. The CDR3 loop spans 12 amino acids. The CDR3 coding sequence is TGTGCCAGCAGTGAGGGCGGATACGAGCAGTACTTC. Translating it yields CASSEGGYEQYF.

J is TRBJ1-1 and V is TRBV2; 7 positions agree with TRBD1. The CDR3 sequence is 15 residues long. The germline CDR1 and CDR2 sequences are SNHLY and FYNNEI. The V segment lost 6 bases and the J segment 1 base; nucleotides outside the gene matches: 8. DNA for the CDR3: TGTGCCAGCAGGAACCCGGGACAGAAGAACACTGAAGCTTTCTTT. Translation gives CASRNPGQKNTEAFF.

The V and J genes are TRBV5-6 and TRBJ2-3; 14 nucleotides align to TRBD2. With 4 bases clipped from V and 3 bases from J, the junction kept 10 bases outside the gene matches. This CDR3 is 18 amino acids long. The germline V gene encodes CDR1 SGHDT and CDR2 YYEEEE. DNA for the CDR3: TGTGCCAGCAGCGACCGGACTAGCGGGGGGCTTTGGACAGATACGCAGTATTTT. Encoded protein: CASSDRTSGGLWTDTQYF.

The rearrangement links TRBV27 to TRBJ1-2; D is possibly TRBD1 (5 bases). The germline V gene has CDR1 MNHEY and CDR2 SMNVEV (reference sequence). Trimming shortened V by 7 bases and J by 2 bases, and 11 bases separated the two germline ends. The CDR3 runs 13 residues. CDR3 in DNA: TGTGCCAGCACGTCCCGGGGGAACTATGGCTACACCTTC. This encodes CASTSRGNYGYTF.

The chain links TRBV4-1 to TRBJ2-3; 10 nucleotides align to TRBD1. Germline CDR1 reads MGHRA; CDR2 reads YSYEKL. J gave up 1 base and V 0 bases, and 4 bases lay outside the gene matches. The CDR3 is 17 amino acids. CDR3 sequence reads: CASSQDPGQGGTDTQYF. CDR3 nucleotide sequence: TGCGCCAGCAGCCAAGATCCCGGACAGGGGGGCACAGATACGCAGTATTTT.

The V and J genes are TRBV28 and TRBJ2-5; maybe TRBD1 (6 bases). Deletions cut 6 bases from V and 5 bases from J, with 28 bases between. This CDR3 spans 18 amino acids. Germline CDR1 reads MDHEN; CDR2 reads SYDVKM. CDR3 in amino acids: CASRRLNRVARVLETQYF. In DNA form, the CDR3 reads TGTGCCAGCAGACGCCTCAACAGGGTCGCACGGGTCCTCGAGACCCAGTACTTC.

The CDR3 nucleotides are TGTGCCAGCAGCTTAACAGGGGTTGGGGAGACCCAGTACTTC. Protein: CASSLTGVGETQYF. The V and J genes are TRBV7-3 and TRBJ2-5, with D tentatively TRBD1 (5 bases). The germline V gene has CDR1 SGHTA and CDR2 FQGTGA. Trimming pared 0 bases from V and 5 bases from J, leaving 10 bases between. There are 14 residues in the CDR3.

The rearrangement joins TRBV23-1 to TRBJ2-7; tentatively, D is TRBD1 or TRBD2 (7 bases each). TRBV23-1 has ORF status, its function being uncertain. The CDR3 sequence is 14 residues long. V lost 4 bases and J 5 bases, leaving 15 bases between the germline ends. Here the CDR3 reads CASSPSGGAHEQYF. The CDR3 DNA reads as TGCGCCAGCAGTCCCTCAGGGGGGGCGCACGAGCAGTACTTC.

The V and J genes are TRBV11-2 and TRBJ2-2; no clear D. The CDR3 is 16 amino acids. Germline CDR1 is SGHAT and CDR2 is FQNNGV. Trimming took off 6 bases at V and 5 bases at J, with 19 bases between the two ends. The CDR3 nucleotides are TGTGCCAGCAGACCCACAAGGATACCCAGAACCGGGGAGCTGTTTTTT. This encodes CASRPTRIPRTGELFF.

V is TRBV6-1 and J is TRBJ1-2; possible D gene TRBD1, 5 bases. The V end lost 4 bases, the J end lost 0 bases, and 18 bases lay between the germline ends. The V gene's germline CDR1 is MNHNS and CDR2 SASEGT. The CDR3 extends over 17 amino acids. The DNA of the CDR3 is TGTGCCAGCAGTGGCCCTTTGGGCAGGGACCCTAACTATGGCTACACCTTC. It yields the protein CASSGPLGRDPNYGYTF.

The CDR3 bases are TGTGCCAGCAGCGTGGACATGGCCCTGAACACTGAAGCTTTCTTT. Translation gives CASSVDMALNTEAFF. The chain joins TRBV5-4 to TRBJ1-1; D possibly corresponds to TRBD1 (5 bases). The CDR3 consists of 15 residues. Germline CDR1 reads SGHNT; CDR2 reads YYREEE (reference sequence). V was pared by 4 bases and J by 0 bases, with 13 bases between.

This chain connects TRBV7-9 to TRBJ1-1, with 7 bases that match TRBD1. Germline lookup yields CDR1 SEHNR and CDR2 FQNEAQ (reference sequence). The CDR3 contains 14 residues. The V segment lost 6 bases and the J segment 0 bases; nucleotides outside the gene matches: 4. The CDR3: CASSIQGLNTEAFF. The CDR3 DNA reads TGTGCCAGCAGTATACAGGGGTTGAACACTGAAGCTTTCTTT.